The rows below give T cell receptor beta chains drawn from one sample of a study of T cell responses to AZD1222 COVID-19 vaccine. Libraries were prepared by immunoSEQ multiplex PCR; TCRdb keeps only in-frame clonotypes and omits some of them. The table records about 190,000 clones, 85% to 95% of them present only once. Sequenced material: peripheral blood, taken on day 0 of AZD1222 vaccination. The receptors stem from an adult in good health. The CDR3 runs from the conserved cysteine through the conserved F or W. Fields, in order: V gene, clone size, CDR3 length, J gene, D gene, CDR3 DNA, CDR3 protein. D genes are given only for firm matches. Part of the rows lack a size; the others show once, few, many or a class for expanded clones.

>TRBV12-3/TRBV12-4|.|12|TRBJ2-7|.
TGTGCCAGCAGTTTGTTAGATCGTGAGCAGTACTTC
CASSLLDREQYF
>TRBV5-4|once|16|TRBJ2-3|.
TGTGCCAGCACCACCCCAGTGCAGGGGATCACAGATACGCAGTATTTT
CASTTPVQGITDTQYF
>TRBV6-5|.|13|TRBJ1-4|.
TGTGCCAGCAGCGCGGGATTCAATGAAAAACTGTTTTTT
CASSAGFNEKLFF
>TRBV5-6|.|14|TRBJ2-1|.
TGTGCCAGCAGCGTTGGAGGGTACTACAATGAGCAGTTCTTC
CASSVGGYYNEQFF
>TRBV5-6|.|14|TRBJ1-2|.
TGTGCCAGCAGCTTGGGAGCTCAAAACTATGGCTACACCTTC
CASSLGAQNYGYTF
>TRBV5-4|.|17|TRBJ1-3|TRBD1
TGTGCCAGCAGCTTGGCCGGGACAGGGTTATCTGGAAACACCATATATTTT
CASSLAGTGLSGNTIYF
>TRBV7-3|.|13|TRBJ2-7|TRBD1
TGTGCCAGCAGCTTCGACAGGGCCTACGAGCAGTACTTC
CASSFDRAYEQYF
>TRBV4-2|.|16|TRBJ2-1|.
TGTGCCGGCAGCCAAGCCGCGCGGGTGGACCACAATGAGCAGTTCTTC
CAGSQAARVDHNEQFF
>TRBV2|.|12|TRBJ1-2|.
TGTGCCAGCAAGAGGACAGACTATGGCTACACCTTC
CASKRTDYGYTF
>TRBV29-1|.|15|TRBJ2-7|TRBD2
TGCAGCGTTGAATTGCGGGAGGGTGCGACCTACGAGCAGTACTTC
CSVELREGATYEQYF
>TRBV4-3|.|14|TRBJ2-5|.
TGCGCCAGCAGCCCGACAGCGTCGGCCGAGACCCAGTACTTC
CASSPTASAETQYF
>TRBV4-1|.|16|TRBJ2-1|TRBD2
TGCGCCAGCAGCCAGCTCCTAGCGGGAGGGTTCAATGAGCAGTTCTTC
CASSQLLAGGFNEQFF
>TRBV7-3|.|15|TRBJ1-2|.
TGTGCCAGCAGCTTAAATTCGGACGGAAACTATGGCTACACCTTC
CASSLNSDGNYGYTF
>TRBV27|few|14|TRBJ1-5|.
TGTGCCAGCAGTTTATCTCCCGGACATCCGCCCCAGCATTTT
CASSLSPGHPPQHF
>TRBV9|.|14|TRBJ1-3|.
TGTGCCAGCAGCCCCCGGACGGTCGGGAACACCATATATTTT
CASSPRTVGNTIYF
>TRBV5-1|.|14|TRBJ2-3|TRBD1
TGCGCCAGCAGCTCGACAGGGCGGACAGATACGCAGTATTTT
CASSSTGRTDTQYF
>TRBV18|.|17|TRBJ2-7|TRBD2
TGTGCCAGCTCACCTTCGGGACTAGCGGGGCTAACCTACGAGCAGTACTTC
CASSPSGLAGLTYEQYF
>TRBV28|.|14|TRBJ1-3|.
TGTGCCAGCAGCGAAACAGGGCTTATTGGGACCATATATTTT
CASSETGLIGTIYF
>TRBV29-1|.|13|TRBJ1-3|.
TGCAGCGTTCACACAGCCTCTGGAAACACCATATATTTT
CSVHTASGNTIYF
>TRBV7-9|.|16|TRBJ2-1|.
TGTGCCAGCAGCTTATATCAGGGGTCTTCGTACAATGAGCAGTTCTTC
CASSLYQGSSYNEQFF
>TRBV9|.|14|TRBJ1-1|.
TGTGCCAGCAGCCCATGGGGGGAGGGTCCTGAAGCTTTCTTT
CASSPWGEGPEAFF
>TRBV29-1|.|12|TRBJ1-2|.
TGCAGCGTTGAGCTGTCCGCTTATGGCTACACCTTC
CSVELSAYGYTF
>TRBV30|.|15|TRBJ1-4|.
TGTGCCTGGACGACCGGGCAGGGACCTAATGAAAAACTGTTTTTT
CAWTTGQGPNEKLFF
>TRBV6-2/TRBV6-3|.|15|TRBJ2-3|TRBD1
TGTGCCAGCAGCCCAACAGGGGCCGGGCGGGATACGCAGTATTTT
CASSPTGAGRDTQYF
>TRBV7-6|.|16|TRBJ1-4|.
TGTGCCAGCAGCTTAGGGGCAGGGAGACCTAATGAAAAACTGTTTTTT
CASSLGAGRPNEKLFF
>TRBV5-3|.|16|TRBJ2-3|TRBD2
TGTGCCAGAAGCCTACGGACTAGCGGGATGGTAGATACGCAGTATTTT
CARSLRTSGMVDTQYF
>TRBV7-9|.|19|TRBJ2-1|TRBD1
TGTGCCAGCAGCTTAGAGCCCAGGGCAGGGGGCACTGGATGGAATGAGCAGTTCTTC
CASSLEPRAGGTGWNEQFF
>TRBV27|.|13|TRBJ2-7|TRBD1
TGTGCCAGCAAGGGGGCGCCTTCCTACGAGCAGTACTTC
CASKGAPSYEQYF
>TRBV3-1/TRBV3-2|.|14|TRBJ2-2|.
TGTGCCAGCAGCCGTAATCCGGGGTCCGGGGAGCTGTTTTTT
CASSRNPGSGELFF
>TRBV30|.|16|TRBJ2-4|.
TGTGCCTGGAGTGAAATTGGGGGGACGGGGAAAAACATTCAGTACTTC
CAWSEIGGTGKNIQYF
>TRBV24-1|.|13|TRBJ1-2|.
TGTGCCACCAGTGATCGAGTGGTCGGTGGCTACACCTTC
CATSDRVVGGYTF
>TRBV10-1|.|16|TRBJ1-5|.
TGCGCCAGCAGTGGGGTAAGGCTTCGACTCAATCAGCCCCAGCATTTT
CASSGVRLRLNQPQHF
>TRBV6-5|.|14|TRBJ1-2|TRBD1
TGTGCCAGCAGTTCGAGGACAGGGGGCGACGGCTACACCTTC
CASSSRTGGDGYTF
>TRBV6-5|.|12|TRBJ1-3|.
TGTGCCAGCGGGAACTCTGGAAACACCATATATTTT
CASGNSGNTIYF
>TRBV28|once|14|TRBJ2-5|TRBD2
TGTGCCAGCAGCCGGACTAGCGGGAGGTGGGCCCAGTACTTC
CASSRTSGRWAQYF
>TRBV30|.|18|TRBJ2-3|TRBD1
TGTGCCTGGAGTACCGCCGCGATAGGGGGCACGATAGCAGATACGCAGTATTTT
CAWSTAAIGGTIADTQYF
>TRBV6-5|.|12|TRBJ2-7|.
TGTGCCAGCAGCCTTACAGGGTCCGAGCAGTACTTC
CASSLTGSEQYF
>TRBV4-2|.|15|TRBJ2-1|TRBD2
TGTGCCAGCAGCCAAGAGCGGGGGAGGGTCAATGAGCAGTTCTTC
CASSQERGRVNEQFF
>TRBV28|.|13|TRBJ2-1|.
TGTGCCACCCGACGGAGCTCCTACAATGAGCAGTTCTTC
CATRRSSYNEQFF
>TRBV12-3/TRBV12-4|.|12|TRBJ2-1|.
TGTGCCAGCAGTTTTAGGGGAAATGAGCAGTTCTTC
CASSFRGNEQFF
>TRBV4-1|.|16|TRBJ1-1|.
TGCGCCAGCAGCCAAGAAGGACGCAGGGTGAACACTGAAGCTTTCTTT
CASSQEGRRVNTEAFF
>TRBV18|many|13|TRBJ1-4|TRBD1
TGTGCCAGCACCCGGGACAGCGGAGAAAAACTGTTTTTT
CASTRDSGEKLFF
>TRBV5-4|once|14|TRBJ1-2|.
TGTGCCAGCAGCTTAACGACAGACTACTATGGCTACACCTTC
CASSLTTDYYGYTF
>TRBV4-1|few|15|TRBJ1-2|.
TGCGCCAGCAGCCAAGAAGCGGAAGCTAACTATGGCTACACCTTC
CASSQEAEANYGYTF
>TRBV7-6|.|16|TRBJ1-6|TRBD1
TGTGCCAGCAGCTTAGTCGCCGGGACAGGGGGCTCACCCCTCCACTTT
CASSLVAGTGGSPLHF
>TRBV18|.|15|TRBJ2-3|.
TGTGCCAGCTCACCCACAGGTTGGGGAACAGATACGCAGTATTTT
CASSPTGWGTDTQYF
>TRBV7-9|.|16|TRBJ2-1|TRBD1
TGTGCCAGCAGCCCCCCCGACAGGGGGTCAGACAATGAGCAGTTCTTC
CASSPPDRGSDNEQFF
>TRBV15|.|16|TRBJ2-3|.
TGTGCCACCAGTATAAGGACAACCCATCCCACAGATACGCAGTATTTT
CATSIRTTHPTDTQYF
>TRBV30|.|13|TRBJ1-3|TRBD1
TGTGCCTGTTCGGACAGGATCGGAAACACCATATATTTT
CACSDRIGNTIYF
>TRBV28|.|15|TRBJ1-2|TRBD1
TGTGCCAGCCGGGGGACAGGGGGTAATCTGGGTGGCTACACCTTC
CASRGTGGNLGGYTF
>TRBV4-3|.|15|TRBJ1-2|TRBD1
TGCGCCAGCAGCCCCGCGGGACAGTCATCAGGGGGCTACACCTTC
CASSPAGQSSGGYTF
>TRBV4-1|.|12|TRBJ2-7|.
TGCGCCAGCAGCCTTCCTAGTCGTGAGCAGTACTTC
CASSLPSREQYF
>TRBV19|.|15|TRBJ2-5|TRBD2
TGTGCCAGTAAGGGGAGACTAGCGGGGCAAGAGACCCAGTACTTC
CASKGRLAGQETQYF
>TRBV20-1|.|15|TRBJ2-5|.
TGCAGTGCTACTGAACAGAGGCCGTTCCAAGAGACCCAGTACTTC
CSATEQRPFQETQYF
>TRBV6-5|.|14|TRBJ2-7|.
TGTGCCAGCAGTTACAACCCCCCCTGGGACGAGCAGTACTTC
CASSYNPPWDEQYF
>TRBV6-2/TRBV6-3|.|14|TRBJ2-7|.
TGTGCCAGCAGTTACTCCGGACCAACCTACGAGCAGTACTTC
CASSYSGPTYEQYF
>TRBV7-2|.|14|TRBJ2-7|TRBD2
TGTGCCAGCAGCTTAGAGGGAGGGCCCAGGGAGCAGTACTTC
CASSLEGGPREQYF
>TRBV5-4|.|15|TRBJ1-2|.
TGTGCCAGCAGCTTTGTCCAGGGTGATAACTATGGCTACACCTTC
CASSFVQGDNYGYTF
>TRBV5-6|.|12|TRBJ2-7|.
TGTGCCAGCAGCTGGGGGCACTACGAGCAGTACTTC
CASSWGHYEQYF
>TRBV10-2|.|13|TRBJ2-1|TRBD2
TGCGCCAGCACGTCAGGCGGGAGCGATGAGCAGTTCTTC
CASTSGGSDEQFF